This T cell receptor beta chain derives from a study of response to subunit inactivated influenza vaccine. Overall study findings and caveats: Authors suggested each seasonal influenza vaccination recruits few new T cells.

Germline V gene sequence: CDR1 MNHEY, CDR2 SVGEGT. V shed 4 bases and J shed 1 base, with 16 bases lying between them. The CDR3 is 16 residues long. To note about this clonotype: Its antigen is unknown.

TCRdb re-called the RT-PCR reads with MiXCR, one entry per CDR3 protein. The sample has about 500,000 distinct CDR3 sequences, about 15% seen once. The chain carries TRBV6-2 or TRBV6-3 and TRBJ2-5; the D gene is possibly TRBD2 (6 bases). This TCR was recovered from a man between 50 and 69 years old who received an inactivated influenza vaccine. The specimen comprised CD4+ T cells sorted from PBMCs, sampled 23 to 25 months after vaccination. CDR3 in amino acids: CASSSGPKAGQETQYF. CDR3 coding DNA: TGTGCCAGCAGTTCGGGACCTAAAGCGGGCCAAGAGACCCAGTACTTC.